The following is a T cell receptor (beta chain) sequence with its context. Germline CDR1 reads SGDLS; CDR2 reads YYNGEE. The CDR3 loop spans 14 amino acids. Trimming removed 4 bases at V and 7 bases at J, with 15 bases between. Sequencing was performed with immunoSEQ multiplex PCR; in TCRdb, only in-frame clones are kept and a portion is missing. The data hold 55,000 to 70,000 clones, with more than 75% observed a single time. This sample was included in a study of blood T cell repertoires in COVID-19. This chain connects TRBV9 to TRBJ1-5; D possibly corresponds to TRBD1 (6 bases). The specimen sequenced was PBMCs or T cells enriched from blood (not recorded which). The sequence was obtained from a woman in her forties who had recovered from COVID-19. The CDR3 protein is CASSPTAGEQPQHF. CDR3 coding DNA: TGTGCCAGCAGCCCTACCGCAGGGGAGCAGCCCCAGCATTTT.